Listed below are T cell receptor beta chains from one sample, sequenced in a study of CD8 T cells in ankylosing spondylitis. TCRdb reprocessed the 5' RACE reads via MiXCR and lists one record per CDR3 protein. Altogether 150,000 to 200,000 distinct CDR3 sequences are present, roughly 18% being singletons, with the ten largest covering 4.3%. The specimen sequenced was blood, either unsorted or a sorted T cell fraction (not recorded which). These receptors were taken from a male donor between 5 and 35 years old with ankylosing spondylitis or in good health (not recorded which). Each CDR3 is given with its conserved first and last residue. The D gene is left open where the match is weak.

d_call	v_call	j_call	cdr3_aa
-	TRBV12-3/TRBV12-4	TRBJ2-1	CASRYRTQNEQFF
TRBD2	TRBV12-3/TRBV12-4	TRBJ2-3	CASSFWREPGDTQYF
-	TRBV10-2	TRBJ2-3	CASSESSVGDTQYF
-	TRBV6-5	TRBJ2-4	CASSYFGARGNIQYF
-	TRBV27	TRBJ1-5	CASSLVGISNQPQHF
-	TRBV29-1	TRBJ2-1	CSVEDRDAPQFF
-	TRBV24-1	TRBJ2-3	CATSDSGEYTDTQYF
TRBD1	TRBV6-6	TRBJ2-3	CASSYSGDRAPDTQYF
-	TRBV12-3/TRBV12-4	TRBJ1-1	CASRRAGTEAFF
-	TRBV5-4	TRBJ2-1	CASSVSGNYNEQFF
-	TRBV6-5	TRBJ2-5	CASSYSGGETQYF
-	TRBV5-1	TRBJ1-2	CASSQDRNNYGYTF
-	TRBV3-1	TRBJ1-1	CASSRNGGSSTEAFF
TRBD1	TRBV6-1	TRBJ2-1	CASSGWDRGAYNEQFF
-	TRBV10-1	TRBJ2-5	CASSESADETQYF
-	TRBV11-2	TRBJ2-2	CASSRRAETGELFF
-	TRBV4-1	TRBJ2-5	CASSQEGGGWGETQYF
TRBD2	TRBV27	TRBJ2-1	CATQESGGGEGHNEQFF
-	TRBV20-1	TRBJ2-2	CSARDPRQGGTGELFF
-	TRBV5-1	TRBJ2-1	CASSFMKTGLAVYNEQFF
-	TRBV10-3	TRBJ2-1	CAISESGVEQFF
-	TRBV6-5	TRBJ1-5	CASSYFGSNQPQHF
-	TRBV3-1	TRBJ2-3	CASSQAGSQPHTDTQYF
-	TRBV28	TRBJ2-1	CASAPRGEPNNEQFF
TRBD2	TRBV12-3/TRBV12-4	TRBJ2-1	CASSQTLAGGEQFF
-	TRBV19	TRBJ1-5	CASSIDQGTTRNQPQHF
-	TRBV12-3/TRBV12-4	TRBJ2-3	CASQFPSALDTQYF
TRBD1	TRBV12-3/TRBV12-4	TRBJ2-7	CASSSGTGAYEQYF
-	TRBV12-3/TRBV12-4	TRBJ2-1	CASRTTGRGPVSSGQFF
-	TRBV12-3/TRBV12-4	TRBJ2-1	CASSSRIPYNEQFF
-	TRBV9	TRBJ2-2	CASGRNTGELFF